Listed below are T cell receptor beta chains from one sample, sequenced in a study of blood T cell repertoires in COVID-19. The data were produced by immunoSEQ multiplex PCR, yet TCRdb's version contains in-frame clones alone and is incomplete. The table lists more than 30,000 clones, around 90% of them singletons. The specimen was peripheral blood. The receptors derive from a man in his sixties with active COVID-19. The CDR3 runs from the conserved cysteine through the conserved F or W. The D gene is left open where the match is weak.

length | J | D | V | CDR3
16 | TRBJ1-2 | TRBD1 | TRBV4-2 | CASSLGQGVDIYGYTF
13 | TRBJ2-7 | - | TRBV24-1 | CATSDFRRSEQYF
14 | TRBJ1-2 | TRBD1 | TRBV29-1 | CSVEETGVSYGYTF
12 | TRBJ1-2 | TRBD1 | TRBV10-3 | CATQGTAHGYTF
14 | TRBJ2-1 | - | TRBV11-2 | CASSGHHLLDEQFF
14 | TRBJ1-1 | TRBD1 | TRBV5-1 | CASSPQGALTEAFF
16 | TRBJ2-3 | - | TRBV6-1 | CASSELGLRVTDTQYF
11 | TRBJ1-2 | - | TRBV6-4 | CASSDSRGYTF
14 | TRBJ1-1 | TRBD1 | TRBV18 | CASSPQRETGEAFF
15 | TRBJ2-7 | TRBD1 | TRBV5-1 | CASSSKQGAGYEQYF
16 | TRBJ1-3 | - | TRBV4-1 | CASSHYGRGSGNTIYF
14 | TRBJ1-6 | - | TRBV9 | CASSVGGGGSPLHF
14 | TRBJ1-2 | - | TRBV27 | CASSFGSGGYGYTF
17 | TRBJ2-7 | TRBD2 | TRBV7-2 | CASSLESLAGTSYEQYF
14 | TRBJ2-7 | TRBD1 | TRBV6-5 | CASRLTGDSYEQYF
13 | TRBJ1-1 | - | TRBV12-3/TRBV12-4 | CASTWGENTEAFF
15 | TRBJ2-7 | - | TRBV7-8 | CASSLGHLFSYEQYF
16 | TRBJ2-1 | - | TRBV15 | CATSDPRVSSYNEQFF
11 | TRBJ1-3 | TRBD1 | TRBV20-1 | CSARQGDTIYF
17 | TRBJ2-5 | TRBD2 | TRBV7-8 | CASSPWTSGGIQETQYF
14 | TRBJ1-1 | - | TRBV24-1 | CATSGGVGGTEAFF
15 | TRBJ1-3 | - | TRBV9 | CASSQQQGPGNTIYF
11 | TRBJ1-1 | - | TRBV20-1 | CSADGHTEAFF
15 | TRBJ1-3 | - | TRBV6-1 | CASSENRDAGNTIYF
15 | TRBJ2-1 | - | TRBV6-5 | CASSYSAGGSGGQFF
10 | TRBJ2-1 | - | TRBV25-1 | CASRGVKQFF
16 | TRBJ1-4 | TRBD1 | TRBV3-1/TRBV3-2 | CASSQGTGYTNEKLFF
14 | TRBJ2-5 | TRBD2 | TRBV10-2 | CASSPSGGQETQYF
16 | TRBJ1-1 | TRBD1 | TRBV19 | CASTLGQGTLNTEAFF